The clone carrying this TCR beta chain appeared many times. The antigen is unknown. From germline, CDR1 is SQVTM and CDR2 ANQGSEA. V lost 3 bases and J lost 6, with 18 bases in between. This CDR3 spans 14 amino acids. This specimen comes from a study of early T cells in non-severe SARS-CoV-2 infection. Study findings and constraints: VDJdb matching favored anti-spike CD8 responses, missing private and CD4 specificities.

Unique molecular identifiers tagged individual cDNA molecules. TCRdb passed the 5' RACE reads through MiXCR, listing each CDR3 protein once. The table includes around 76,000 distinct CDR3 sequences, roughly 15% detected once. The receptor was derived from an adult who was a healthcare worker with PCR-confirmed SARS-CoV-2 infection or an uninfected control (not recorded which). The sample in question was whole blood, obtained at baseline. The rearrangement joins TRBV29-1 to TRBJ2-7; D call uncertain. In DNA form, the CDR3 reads TGCAGCGTTGACGTGGGCTTCGACTCTGTCGAGCAGTACTTC. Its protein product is CSVDVGFDSVEQYF.